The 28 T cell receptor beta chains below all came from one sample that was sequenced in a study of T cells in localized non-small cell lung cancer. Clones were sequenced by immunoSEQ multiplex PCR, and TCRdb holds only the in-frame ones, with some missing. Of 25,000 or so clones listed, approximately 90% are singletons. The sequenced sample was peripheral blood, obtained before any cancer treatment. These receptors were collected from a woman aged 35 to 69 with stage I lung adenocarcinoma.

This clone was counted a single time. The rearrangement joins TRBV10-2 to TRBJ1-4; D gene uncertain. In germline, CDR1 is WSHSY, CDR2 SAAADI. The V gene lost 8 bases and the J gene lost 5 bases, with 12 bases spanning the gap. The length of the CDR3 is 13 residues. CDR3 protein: CASRDNPNEKLFF. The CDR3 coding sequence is TGCGCCAGCCGCGACAACCCCAATGAAAAACTGTTTTTT.

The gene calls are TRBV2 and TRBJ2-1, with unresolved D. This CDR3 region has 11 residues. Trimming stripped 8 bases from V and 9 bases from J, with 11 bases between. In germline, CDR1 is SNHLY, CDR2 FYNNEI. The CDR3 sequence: CASSYDGEQFF. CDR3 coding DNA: TGTGCCAGCTCTTACGACGGTGAGCAGTTCTTC.

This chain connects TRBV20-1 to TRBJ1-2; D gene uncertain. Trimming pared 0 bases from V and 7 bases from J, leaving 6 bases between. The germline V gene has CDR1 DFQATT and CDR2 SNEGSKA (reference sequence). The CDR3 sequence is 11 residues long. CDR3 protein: CSARDFRGYTF. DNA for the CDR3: TGCAGTGCTAGAGATTTCCGTGGCTACACCTTC.

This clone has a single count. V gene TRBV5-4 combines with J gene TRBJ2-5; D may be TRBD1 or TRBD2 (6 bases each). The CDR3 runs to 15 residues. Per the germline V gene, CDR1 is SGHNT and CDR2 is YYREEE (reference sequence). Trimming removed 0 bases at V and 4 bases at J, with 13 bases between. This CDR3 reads CASSLALGGAETQYF. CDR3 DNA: TGTGCCAGCAGCTTGGCGTTGGGGGGCGCAGAGACCCAGTACTTC.

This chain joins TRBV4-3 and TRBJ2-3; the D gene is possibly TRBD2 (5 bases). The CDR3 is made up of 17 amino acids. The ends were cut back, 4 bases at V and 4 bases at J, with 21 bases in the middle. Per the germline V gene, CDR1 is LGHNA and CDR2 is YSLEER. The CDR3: CASSPVLRGETPDTQYF. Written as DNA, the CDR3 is TGCGCCAGCAGCCCCGTCTTACGGGGAGAAACCCCAGATACGCAGTATTTT.

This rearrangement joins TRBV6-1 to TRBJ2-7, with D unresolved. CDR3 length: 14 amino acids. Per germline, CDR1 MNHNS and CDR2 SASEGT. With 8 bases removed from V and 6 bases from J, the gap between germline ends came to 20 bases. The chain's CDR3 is CASGIKARLSEQYF. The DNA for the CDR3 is TGTGCCAGCGGGATAAAGGCACGACTTTCCGAGCAGTACTTC.

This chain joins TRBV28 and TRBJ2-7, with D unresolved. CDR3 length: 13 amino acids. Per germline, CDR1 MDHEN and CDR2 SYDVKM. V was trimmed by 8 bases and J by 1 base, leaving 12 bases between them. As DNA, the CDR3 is TGTGCCAGCGAATGGGCGGAATCCTACGAGCAGTACTTC. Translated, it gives CASEWAESYEQYF.

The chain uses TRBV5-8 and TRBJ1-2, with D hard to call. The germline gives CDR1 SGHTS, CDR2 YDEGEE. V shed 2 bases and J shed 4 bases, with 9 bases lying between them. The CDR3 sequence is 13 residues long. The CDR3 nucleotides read TGTGCCAGCAGCTTTAACGGACTCTATGGCTACACCTTC. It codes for CASSFNGLYGYTF.

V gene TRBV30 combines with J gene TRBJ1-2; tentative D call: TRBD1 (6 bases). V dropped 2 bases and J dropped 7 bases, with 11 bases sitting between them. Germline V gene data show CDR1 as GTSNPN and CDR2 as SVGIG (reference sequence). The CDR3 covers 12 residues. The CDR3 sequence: CAWSFGGAGYTF. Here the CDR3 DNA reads TGTGCCTGGAGTTTTGGGGGGGCTGGCTACACCTTC.

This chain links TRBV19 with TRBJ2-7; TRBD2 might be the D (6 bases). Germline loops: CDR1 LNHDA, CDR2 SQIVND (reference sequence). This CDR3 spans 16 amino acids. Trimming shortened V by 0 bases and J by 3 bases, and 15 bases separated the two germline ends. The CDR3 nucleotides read TGTGCCAGTAGTATAGAAAAGCGGGCAACAATCTACGAGCAGTACTTC. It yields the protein CASSIEKRATIYEQYF. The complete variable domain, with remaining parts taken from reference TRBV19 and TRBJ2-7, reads DGGITQSPKYLFRKEGQNVTLSCEQNLNHDAMYWYRQDPGQGLRLIYYSQIVNDFQKGDIAEGYSVSREKKESFPLTVTSAQKNPTAFYLCASSIEKRATIYEQYFGPGTRLTVT.

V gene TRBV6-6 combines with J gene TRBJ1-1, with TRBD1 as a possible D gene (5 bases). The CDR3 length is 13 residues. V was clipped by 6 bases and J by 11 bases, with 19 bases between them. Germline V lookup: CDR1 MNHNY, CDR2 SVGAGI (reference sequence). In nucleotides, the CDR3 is TGTGCCAGCAGGGATCGACAATGGGACCGGGCTTTCTTT. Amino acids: CASRDRQWDRAFF.

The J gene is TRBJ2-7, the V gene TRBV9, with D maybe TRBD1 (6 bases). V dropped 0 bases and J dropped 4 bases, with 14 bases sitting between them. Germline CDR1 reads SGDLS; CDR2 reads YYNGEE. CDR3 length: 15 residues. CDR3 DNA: TGTGCCAGCAGCGTAGCGGCAGGGGCCTCATACGAGCAGTACTTC. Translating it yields CASSVAAGASYEQYF.

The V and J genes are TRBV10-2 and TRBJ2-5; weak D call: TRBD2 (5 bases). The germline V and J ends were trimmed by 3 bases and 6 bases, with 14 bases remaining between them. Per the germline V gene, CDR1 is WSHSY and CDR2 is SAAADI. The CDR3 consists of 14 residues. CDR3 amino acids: CASSDGDSVKTQYF. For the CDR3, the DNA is TGCGCCAGCAGTGACGGGGATTCAGTGAAGACCCAGTACTTC.

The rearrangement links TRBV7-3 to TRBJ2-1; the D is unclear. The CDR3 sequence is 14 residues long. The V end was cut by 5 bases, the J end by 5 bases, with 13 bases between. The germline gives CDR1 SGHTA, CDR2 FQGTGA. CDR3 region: CASSLGPSNNEQFF. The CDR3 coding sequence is TGTGCCAGCAGCCTCGGACCCAGTAACAATGAGCAGTTCTTC.

The CDR3 region has the DNA TGTGCCAGCAGTTACCCTGAGGGAGAGACCCAGTACTTC. Translated, it gives CASSYPEGETQYF. This rearrangement joins TRBV6-5 to TRBJ2-5; TRBD2 is a possible D gene (5 bases). This CDR3 is built from 13 residues. V dropped 2 bases and J dropped 4 bases, with 8 bases sitting between them. Germline V CDR1 and CDR2: MNHEY, SVGAGI.

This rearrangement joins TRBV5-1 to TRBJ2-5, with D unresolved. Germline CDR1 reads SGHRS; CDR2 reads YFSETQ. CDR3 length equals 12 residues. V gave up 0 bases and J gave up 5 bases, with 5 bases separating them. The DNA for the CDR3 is TGCGCCAGCAGCTTGGAGCTGGAGACCCAGTACTTC. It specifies CASSLELETQYF. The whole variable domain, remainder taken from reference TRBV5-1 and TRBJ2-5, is KAGVTQTPRYLIKTRGQQVTLSCSPISGHRSVSWYQQTPGQGLQFLFEYFSETQRNKGNFPGRFSGRQFSNSRSEMNVSTLELGDSALYLCASSLELETQYFGPGTRLLVL.

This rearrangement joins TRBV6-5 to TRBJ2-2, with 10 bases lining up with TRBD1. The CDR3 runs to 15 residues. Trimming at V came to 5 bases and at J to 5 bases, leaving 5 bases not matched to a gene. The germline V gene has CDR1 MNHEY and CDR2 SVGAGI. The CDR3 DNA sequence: TGTGCCAGCAGTCGGGACAGGGGAGGTACCGGGGAGCTGTTTTTT. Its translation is CASSRDRGGTGELFF.

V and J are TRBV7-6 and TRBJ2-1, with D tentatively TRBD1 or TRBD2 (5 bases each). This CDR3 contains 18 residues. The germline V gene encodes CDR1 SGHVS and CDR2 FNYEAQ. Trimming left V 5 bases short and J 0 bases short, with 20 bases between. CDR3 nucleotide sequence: TGTGCCAGCAGCCGCCCCCGGGGCGCATCGGGCTCCTACAATGAGCAGTTCTTC. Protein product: CASSRPRGASGSYNEQFF.

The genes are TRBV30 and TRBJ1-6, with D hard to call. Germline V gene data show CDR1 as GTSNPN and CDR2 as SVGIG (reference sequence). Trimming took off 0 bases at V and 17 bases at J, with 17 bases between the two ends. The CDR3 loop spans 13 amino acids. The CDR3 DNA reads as TGTGCCTGGAGTGTCCGAGGTTTTGGACCGATCCACTTT. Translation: CAWSVRGFGPIHF.

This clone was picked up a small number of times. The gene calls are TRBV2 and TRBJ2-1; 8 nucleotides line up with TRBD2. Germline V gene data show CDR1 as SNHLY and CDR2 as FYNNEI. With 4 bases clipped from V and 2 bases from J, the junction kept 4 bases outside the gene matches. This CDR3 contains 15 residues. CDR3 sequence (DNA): TGTGCCAGCAGTGTAGCGGGGCCTCCCTACAATGAGCAGTTCTTC. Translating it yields CASSVAGPPYNEQFF. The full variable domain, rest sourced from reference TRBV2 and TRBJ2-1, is EPEVTQTPSHQVTQMGQEVILRCVPISNHLYFYWYRQILGQKVEFLVSFYNNEISEKSEIFDDQFSVERPDGSNFTLKIRSTKLEDSAMYFCASSVAGPPYNEQFFGPGTRLTVL.

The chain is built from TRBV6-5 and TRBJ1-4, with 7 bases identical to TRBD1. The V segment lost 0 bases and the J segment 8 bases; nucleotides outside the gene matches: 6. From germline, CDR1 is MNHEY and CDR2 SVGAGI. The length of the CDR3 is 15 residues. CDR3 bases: TGTGCCAGCAGTTACTCGAGACAGGGACTAGAAAAACTGTTTTTT. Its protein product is CASSYSRQGLEKLFF.

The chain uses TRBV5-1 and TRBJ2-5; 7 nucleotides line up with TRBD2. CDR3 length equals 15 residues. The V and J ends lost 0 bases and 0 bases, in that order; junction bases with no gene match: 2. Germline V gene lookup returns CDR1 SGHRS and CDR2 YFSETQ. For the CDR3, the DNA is TGCGCCAGCAGCTTGGCTAGCGGAGACCAAGAGACCCAGTACTTC. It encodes CASSLASGDQETQYF.

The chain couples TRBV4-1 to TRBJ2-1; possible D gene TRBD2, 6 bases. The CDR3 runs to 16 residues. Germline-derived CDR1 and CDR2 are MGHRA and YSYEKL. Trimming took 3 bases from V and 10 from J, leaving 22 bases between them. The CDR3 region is CASSHAIAAPREEQFF. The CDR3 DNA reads TGCGCCAGCAGCCACGCTATAGCGGCTCCTCGGGAAGAGCAGTTCTTC.

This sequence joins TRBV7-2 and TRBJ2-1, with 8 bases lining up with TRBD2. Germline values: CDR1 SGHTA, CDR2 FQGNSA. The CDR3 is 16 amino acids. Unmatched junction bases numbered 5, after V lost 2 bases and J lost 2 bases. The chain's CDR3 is CASSLPPGGPYNEQFF. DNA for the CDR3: TGTGCCAGCAGCTTACCCCCGGGAGGGCCCTACAATGAGCAGTTCTTC.

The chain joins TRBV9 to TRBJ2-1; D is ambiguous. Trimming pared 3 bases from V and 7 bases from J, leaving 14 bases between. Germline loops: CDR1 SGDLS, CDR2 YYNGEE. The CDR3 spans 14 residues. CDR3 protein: CASSARLMGNEQFF. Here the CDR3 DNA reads TGTGCCAGCAGCGCCCGATTGATGGGGAATGAGCAGTTCTTC.

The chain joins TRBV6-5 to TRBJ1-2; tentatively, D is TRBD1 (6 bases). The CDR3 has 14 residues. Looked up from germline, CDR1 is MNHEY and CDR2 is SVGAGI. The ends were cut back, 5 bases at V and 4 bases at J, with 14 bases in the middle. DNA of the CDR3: TGTGCCAGCAGTCGTCCCGGGGGCGGCTATGGCTACACCTTC. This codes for CASSRPGGGYGYTF.

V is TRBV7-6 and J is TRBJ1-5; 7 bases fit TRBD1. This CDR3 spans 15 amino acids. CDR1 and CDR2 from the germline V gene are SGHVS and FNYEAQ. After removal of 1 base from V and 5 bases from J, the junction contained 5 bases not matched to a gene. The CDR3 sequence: CASSLGTGADQPQHF. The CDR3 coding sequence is TGTGCCAGCAGCTTAGGCACAGGGGCGGATCAGCCCCAGCATTTT.

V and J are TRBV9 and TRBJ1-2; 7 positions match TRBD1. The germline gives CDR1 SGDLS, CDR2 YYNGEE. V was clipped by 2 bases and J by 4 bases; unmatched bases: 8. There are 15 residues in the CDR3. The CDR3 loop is CASSVDRFISYGYTF. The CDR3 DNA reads TGTGCCAGCAGCGTGGACAGGTTTATAAGCTATGGCTACACCTTC.